These 26 T cell receptor beta chains were sequenced from one sample in a study of blood T cell repertoires in COVID-19. Generated by immunoSEQ multiplex PCR, the TCRdb table keeps only in-frame clones and is missing some. The table records about 75,000 clones, approximately 90% of them present only once. Specimen: peripheral blood. The receptors originated from a woman between 45 and 65 years old with acute or convalescent COVID-19.

This chain uses TRBV21-1 with TRBJ1-3. TRBV21-1 is listed as a pseudogene. This CDR3 contains 13 residues. The CDR3 loop is CASGGFIGNTIYF. The CDR3 DNA reads as TGTGCCAGCGGGGGGTTTATTGGAAACACCATATATTTT.

The rearrangement uses TRBV11-2 and TRBJ1-4; D gene uncertain. The germline V gene encodes CDR1 SGHAT and CDR2 FQNNGV. CDR3 length: 16 residues. V gave up 1 base and J gave up 0 bases, with 9 bases separating them. CDR3 protein: CASSLAGWATNEKLFF. Written as DNA, the CDR3 is TGTGCCAGCAGCTTAGCGGGGTGGGCAACTAATGAAAAACTGTTTTTT.

This clone was detected once. The chain is built from TRBV11-3 and TRBJ2-3; D may be TRBD2 (5 bases). The germline V gene has CDR1 SGHNT and CDR2 YENEEA. This CDR3 region has 15 residues. Trimming stripped 5 bases from V and 3 bases from J, with 15 bases between. The CDR3 sequence: CASSLLGKRTDTQYF. CDR3 nucleotides: TGTGCCAGCAGCCTCCTCGGGAAAAGGACAGATACGCAGTATTTT.

The chain couples TRBV7-6 to TRBJ1-1; maybe TRBD1 (6 bases). Germline loops: CDR1 SGHVS, CDR2 FNYEAQ. Trimming stripped 5 bases from V and 5 bases from J, with 15 bases between. There are 14 residues in the CDR3. Here the CDR3 reads CASSMGFQGTEAFF. CDR3 sequence (DNA): TGTGCCAGCAGCATGGGTTTTCAGGGGACTGAAGCTTTCTTT.

V and J are TRBV7-9 and TRBJ2-7, with D perhaps TRBD2 (6 bases). CDR3 length equals 15 residues. CDR1 SEHNR and CDR2 FQNEAQ come from the germline V gene (reference sequence). Trimming took off 5 bases at V and 1 base at J, with 15 bases between the two ends. CDR3: CASSPGDGGSYEQYF. CDR3 coding DNA: TGTGCCAGCAGCCCGGGGGATGGGGGTTCCTACGAGCAGTACTTC.

The chain employs TRBV11-3 and TRBJ1-5; D might be TRBD1 (5 bases). CDR1 and CDR2 from the germline V gene are SGHNT and YENEEA. This CDR3 comprises 16 residues. V was shortened by 5 bases and J by 5 bases, with 19 bases between the two germline ends. The CDR3 nucleotides read TGTGCCAGCAGCGGGATGGGGGGTTGGTACGATCAGCCCCAGCATTTT. This codes for CASSGMGGWYDQPQHF.

The genes are TRBV7-6 and TRBJ1-3; D not certain. Germline CDR1 is SGHVS and CDR2 is FNYEAQ. The CDR3 is made up of 15 amino acids. Trimming pared 5 bases from V and 5 bases from J, leaving 16 bases between. The CDR3 protein is CASSPGRSRRNTIYF. The DNA of the CDR3 is TGTGCCAGCAGCCCCGGAAGGAGCAGAAGAAACACCATATATTTT.

J is TRBJ2-5 and V is TRBV4-1; 8 nucleotides match TRBD1. V was pared by 1 base and J by 5 bases, with 9 bases of the junction left unmatched. The CDR3 is made up of 16 amino acids. CDR1 and CDR2 from the germline V gene are MGHRA and YSYEKL. The CDR3: CASSQGPPGGQETQYF. For the CDR3, the DNA is TGCGCCAGCAGCCAAGGACCCCCAGGGGGCCAGGAGACCCAGTACTTC.

This clone was seen more than once but under ten times. The V and J genes are TRBV20-1 and TRBJ2-4, with a weak D call TRBD1 (5 bases). The V gene's germline CDR1 is DFQATT and CDR2 SNEGSKA (reference sequence). Trimming took 3 bases from V and 6 from J, leaving 12 bases between them. The CDR3 is 13 amino acids. This chain's CDR3 is CSASLFQGNIQYF. CDR3 bases: TGCAGTGCTAGTCTTTTTCAGGGAAACATTCAGTACTTC.

This clone was observed a handful of times. CDR3 sequence: CATSGNRGNEQYF. As DNA, the CDR3 is TGTGCCACCAGCGGAAACAGGGGTAACGAGCAGTACTTC. The V and J genes are TRBV15 and TRBJ2-7; 7 bases are a match to TRBD1. CDR3 length equals 13 residues. J was trimmed by 5 bases and V by 5 bases; bases with no gene match: 6. Germline assignment: CDR1 LNHNV and CDR2 YYDKDF (reference sequence).

This rearrangement joins TRBV9 to TRBJ2-3; the D gene is possibly TRBD2 (6 bases). The CDR3 contains 17 residues. V gave up 4 bases and J gave up 0 bases, with 18 bases separating them. CDR1 is SGDLS and CDR2 is YYNGEE in the germline V gene. Here the CDR3 reads CASSWSGAGQSTDTQYF. The DNA for the CDR3 is TGTGCCAGCAGCTGGAGTGGGGCGGGGCAAAGCACAGATACGCAGTATTTT. Supplemented by reference TRBV9 and TRBJ2-3, the full variable domain reads DSGVTQTPKHLITATGQRVTLRCSPRSGDLSVYWYQQSLDQGLQFLIQYYNGEERAKGNILERFSAQQFPDLHSELNLSSLELGDSALYFCASSWSGAGQSTDTQYFGPGTRLTVL.

V gene TRBV19 combines with J gene TRBJ2-6; D is perhaps TRBD1 (6 bases). Trimming took off 5 bases at V and 1 base at J, with 15 bases between the two ends. Germline CDR1 is LNHDA and CDR2 is SQIVND (reference sequence). This CDR3 has 17 residues. CDR3 nucleotide sequence: TGTGCCAGTAGTCCACAGGGCCTCCGGTCTGGGGCCAACGTCCTGACTTTC. It is translated as CASSPQGLRSGANVLTF.

The chain uses TRBV27 and TRBJ2-7; 7 nucleotides agree with TRBD1. The V segment lost 5 bases and the J segment 5 bases; nucleotides outside the gene matches: 9. Per the germline V gene, CDR1 is MNHEY and CDR2 is SMNVEV (reference sequence). The CDR3 runs to 14 residues. The CDR3 region has the DNA TGTGCCAGCAGTCTAGGACAGGCGCGAGACGAGCAGTACTTC. This translates into CASSLGQARDEQYF.

The chain joins TRBV6-5 to TRBJ2-2, with 7 nucleotides matching TRBD1. J was trimmed by 2 bases and V by 6 bases; bases with no gene match: 6. The germline gives CDR1 MNHEY, CDR2 SVGAGI. The CDR3 is 15 amino acids. This CDR3 reads CASRQGQTNTGELFF. The CDR3 DNA reads TGTGCCAGCAGACAGGGACAGACTAACACCGGGGAGCTGTTTTTT.

V gene TRBV24-1 combines with J gene TRBJ1-5, with 8 bases that match TRBD1. Germline V gives CDR1 KGHDR, CDR2 SFDVKD. The CDR3 has 15 residues. V lost 4 bases, J lost 6 bases, and 7 bases stayed unmatched. The CDR3 DNA reads as TGTGCCACCAGTGACCCTGGACAGGGAGGTCAGCCCCAGCATTTT. Translating it yields CATSDPGQGGQPQHF.

This chain links TRBV29-1 with TRBJ1-3; D call uncertain. The CDR3 loop spans 11 amino acids. With 8 bases removed from V and 8 bases from J, the gap between germline ends came to 13 bases. CDR1 and CDR2 (germline): SQVTM, ANQGSEA. The CDR3 sequence: CSSREGHTIYF. The CDR3 DNA is TGCAGCTCACGGGAAGGACACACCATATATTTT.

The J gene is TRBJ1-1, the V gene TRBV13; 8 bases fit TRBD1. Germline lookup yields CDR1 PRHDT and CDR2 FYEKMQ (reference sequence). This CDR3 is 16 amino acids long. J lost 4 bases, V lost 0 bases, and 7 bases had no gene match. The CDR3 nucleotides read TGTGCCAGCAGCTTAGGCCTCGGGCAGGGGGCCACTGAAGCTTTCTTT. Translation: CASSLGLGQGATEAFF.

The genes are TRBV19 and TRBJ2-3, with a tentative D call TRBD2 (6 bases). Trimming removed 7 bases at V and 3 bases at J, with 14 bases between. Germline CDR1 and CDR2: LNHDA and SQIVND (reference sequence). This CDR3 is built from 14 residues. This CDR3 reads CASTRASATDTQYF. In nucleotides, the CDR3 is TGTGCCAGTACGAGAGCTAGCGCTACAGATACGCAGTATTTT.

The chain uses TRBV27 and TRBJ2-1; D ambiguous. This CDR3 has 9 residues. Germline assignment: CDR1 MNHEY and CDR2 SMNVEV (reference sequence). V lost 8 bases to trimming and J lost 6 bases, with 2 bases between them. The DNA for the CDR3 is TGTGCCAGCCGCAATGAGCAGTTCTTC. It translates to CASRNEQFF.

V usage is TRBV30 and J usage is TRBJ2-7; tentative D call: TRBD2 (5 bases). The CDR3 is 13 amino acids. CDR1 is GTSNPN and CDR2 is SVGIG in the germline V gene (reference sequence). V lost 2 bases and J 2 bases, leaving 10 bases between the germline ends. CDR3: CAWSRGMAYEQYF. The CDR3 DNA follows: TGTGCCTGGAGTAGAGGGATGGCCTACGAGCAGTACTTC.

The chain is built from TRBV20-1 and TRBJ1-2; D remains unclear. The CDR3 loop spans 11 amino acids. V shed 0 bases and J shed 4 bases, with 3 bases lying between them. Germline-derived CDR1 and CDR2 are DFQATT and SNEGSKA (reference sequence). CDR3 coding DNA: TGCAGTGCTAGAGACTTCTATGGCTACACCTTC. This encodes CSARDFYGYTF.

The genes are TRBV6-6 and TRBJ2-3, with TRBD1 identical over 12 bases. Germline V lookup: CDR1 MNHNY, CDR2 SVGAGI (reference sequence). Germline trimming cut 5 bases from V and 4 bases from J; bases unmatched to any gene: 7. The CDR3 contains 16 residues. The CDR3 spells CASSLLGTGGADTQYF. As DNA, the CDR3 is TGTGCCAGCAGTCTCTTAGGGACAGGGGGCGCAGATACGCAGTATTTT.

The J gene is TRBJ1-5, the V gene TRBV14, with D possibly TRBD1 on 5 matching bases. The V and J ends lost 4 bases and 6 bases respectively, with 10 bases between them. Germline CDR1 and CDR2: SGHDN and FVKESK. The CDR3 contains 13 residues. The CDR3 nucleotides read TGTGCCAGCAGCCGACAGTTGGGTCAGCCCCAGCATTTT. The encoded protein is CASSRQLGQPQHF.

CDR3 in amino acids: CASSDSGQGNTIYF. In nucleotides, the CDR3 is TGTGCCAGCAGCGACTCGGGACAGGGCAACACCATATATTTT. The V gene is TRBV9, the J gene TRBJ1-3; 9 nucleotides align to TRBD1. Germline V gene lookup returns CDR1 SGDLS and CDR2 YYNGEE. Unmatched junction bases numbered 5, after V lost 3 bases and J lost 7 bases. CDR3 size: 14 residues.

The chain couples TRBV6-6 to TRBJ2-2, with 8 bases matching TRBD2. This CDR3 has 16 residues. Germline lookup yields CDR1 MNHNY and CDR2 SVGAGI (reference sequence). The ends lost 2 bases at V and 5 bases at J; junction bases unmatched: 7. The CDR3 region has the DNA TGTGCCAGCAGTTACGGAGCGGGGGTGGGAACCGGGGAGCTGTTTTTT. It specifies CASSYGAGVGTGELFF.

This clone was detected only once. CDR3 protein: CARFPGQGVYQPQHF. CDR3 DNA: TGTGCCAGATTTCCGGGACAGGGGGTGTATCAGCCCCAGCATTTT. This rearrangement joins TRBV19 to TRBJ1-5; TRBD1 matches 11 bases. The CDR3 runs to 15 residues. The V gene end was trimmed by 9 bases and the J gene end by 5 bases; junction bases not matched to a gene: 9. In germline, CDR1 is LNHDA, CDR2 SQIVND (reference sequence).